This T cell receptor (beta chain) was captured in a study of blood T cell repertoires in COVID-19. Overall study context: The study drew acute and convalescent COVID-19 samples from the United States, Italy and Spain. The cDNA or gDNA used as material had been derived from T cells, B-cell-depleted T cells, or PBMCs.

In Cohort 3, a recovered donor had either two negative PCRs, clearance, or symptom resolution. Per germline, CDR1 LNHDA and CDR2 SQIVND (reference sequence). The CDR3 length is 12 residues. V dropped 3 bases and J dropped 4 bases, with 6 bases sitting between them. Under the authors' procedure: Estimation of nucleated cell counts was performed using reference gene primer amplification. The repertoire was sequenced with immunoSEQ multiplex PCR; TCRdb's copy has only in-frame clones and lacks some. The V and J calls and clone size are taken from that table; D and trimming were inferred from the DNA. The sample records under 350,000 clones, under 90% being singletons. This clone was observed a single time.

This rearrangement joins TRBV19 to TRBJ1-2; D not certain. The sequenced sample consisted of PBMCs or T cells enriched from blood (not recorded which). This receptor was obtained from a woman between 40 and 50 years old who had recovered from COVID-19. Here the CDR3 reads CASSIPGYGYTF. CDR3 nucleotides: TGTGCCAGTAGTATCCCGGGCTATGGCTACACCTTC.